This TCR beta chain was profiled in a study of cytomegalovirus exposure and HLA in healthy donors. Note on this clone: Antigen unknown.

This PCR relied on a set of 60 Vbeta primers and 13 Jbeta primers. TCRdb keeps only in-frame clones here, not all; method: immunoSEQ multiplex PCR. The profile shows under 250,000 clones, around 80% of them singletons. Notes on the study in general: Because they were indistinguishable, some V segments, including TRBV6-2 and TRBV6-3, were excluded. Equally common other TCR beta chains were less clonally expanded than HLA-associated ones, a later analysis found.

V lost 5 bases, J lost 4 bases, and 4 bases stayed unmatched. The germline gives CDR1 MNHEY, CDR2 SMNVEV (reference sequence). The CDR3 length is 13 residues. The receptor was derived from a male donor in good health and CMV-seronegative. V usage is TRBV27 and J usage is TRBJ1-2; 7 nucleotides align to TRBD1. Sequencing used PBMCs. The CDR3 here is CASSLTGFYGYTF. CDR3 sequence (DNA): TGTGCCAGCAGTCTGACAGGGTTCTATGGCTACACCTTC.